This is a list of T cell receptor beta chains from one sample in a study of blood T cell repertoires in COVID-19. The data were produced by immunoSEQ multiplex PCR, yet TCRdb's version contains in-frame clones alone and is incomplete. Found here are 110,000 or so clones, about 88% of them singletons; the top ten hold more than 7%. The sequencing input was peripheral blood. The source of these receptors is a woman aged 70-85 years who had recovered from COVID-19. CDR3s include the opening cysteine and the closing phenylalanine or tryptophan. Fields, in order: CDR3 length, D gene, clone size, J gene, V gene, CDR3 DNA, CDR3 protein. A D gene is named only where the DNA matches it firmly. Rows give clone size only sometimes, using once, few, many, or a class for an expanded clone.

15,TRBD2,.,TRBJ2-5,TRBV3-1/TRBV3-2,TGTGCCAGCAGCCAATCGGGACTAGCCGGAGAGACCCAGTACTTC,CASSQSGLAGETQYF
17,.,.,TRBJ2-3,TRBV4-3,TGCGCCAGCAGCCAAGGGGGGGACCCAGGGAGGACAGATACGCAGTATTTT,CASSQGGDPGRTDTQYF
15,TRBD1,.,TRBJ1-2,TRBV5-1,TGCGCCAGCAGCTCAGGACAGGAAGCTAACTATGGCTACACCTTC,CASSSGQEANYGYTF
15,TRBD1,.,TRBJ2-7,TRBV19,TGTGCCAGTAGTACACAGGGGGCAGCAAACTACGAGCAGTACTTC,CASSTQGAANYEQYF
12,.,.,TRBJ2-5,TRBV30,TGTGCCTGGAATCTGTTCTTCGAGACCCAGTACTTC,CAWNLFFETQYF
16,TRBD1,.,TRBJ2-2,TRBV7-2,TGTGCCAGCAGCTTAACCCCGACAGGGGGATTCGGGGAGCTGTTTTTT,CASSLTPTGGFGELFF
17,.,.,TRBJ2-2,TRBV12-2,TGTGCAAGTCCCGGCCCGTGGGGGGTAAAGAACACCGGGGAGCTGTTTTTT,CASPGPWGVKNTGELFF
13,TRBD2,few,TRBJ2-3,TRBV28,TGTGCCAGCCAGGGAGGGGGCACAGATACGCAGTATTTT,CASQGGGTDTQYF
14,TRBD1,.,TRBJ1-2,TRBV4-2,TGTGCCAGCAGCCACGGACAGGGAGACTATGGCTACACCTTC,CASSHGQGDYGYTF
13,TRBD1,.,TRBJ1-1,TRBV7-3,TGTGCCAGCAGCTTGACAGGGGTCACTGAAGCTTTCTTT,CASSLTGVTEAFF
13,.,.,TRBJ1-5,TRBV5-1,TGCGCCAGCAGCTCCCAGGGCGATCAGCCCCAGCATTTT,CASSSQGDQPQHF
18,TRBD1,.,TRBJ2-1,TRBV5-4,TGTGCCAGCAGCTTGCTCGGACAGGGGGTCGCTCGGGCCAATGAGCAGTTCTTC,CASSLLGQGVARANEQFF
11,TRBD1,few,TRBJ1-4,TRBV6-6,TGTGCCAGCAGTGGCCAGGGGGGACTGTTTTTT,CASSGQGGLFF
15,.,.,TRBJ2-5,TRBV9,TGTGCCAGCAGCGTAGTAAGGGGTTTAGGGAAGACCCAGTACTTC,CASSVVRGLGKTQYF
13,TRBD2,.,TRBJ2-2,TRBV20-1,TGCAGTGCTAGTCTAGCGGGAGAGATCGGGCTGTTTTTT,CSASLAGEIGLFF
15,TRBD2,.,TRBJ2-1,TRBV5-1,TGCGCCAGCAGCCCGCGGACTAGCGGGTACAATGAGCAGTTCTTC,CASSPRTSGYNEQFF
14,.,.,TRBJ2-7,TRBV5-7,TGTGCCAGCAGCTTGGTCCAGGGGCACTACGAGCAGTACTTC,CASSLVQGHYEQYF
14,TRBD1,.,TRBJ1-6,TRBV28,TGTGCCAGCAGGCCCGGACAGGGAGGGTCACCCCTCCACTTT,CASRPGQGGSPLHF
12,TRBD2,.,TRBJ2-2,TRBV7-9,TGTGCCGCGGGGGGATACACCGGGGAGCTGTTTTTT,CAAGGYTGELFF
14,.,.,TRBJ2-7,TRBV7-9,TGTGCCAGCAGCTTAGGGACAGCCACTTACGAGCAGTACTTC,CASSLGTATYEQYF
15,TRBD2,.,TRBJ2-1,TRBV2,TGTGCCAGCAGCCAGACTAGCGGGCCTTACAATGAGCAGTTCTTC,CASSQTSGPYNEQFF
14,.,.,TRBJ2-4,TRBV18,TGTGCCAGCTCCCGTCCGGAGGCCAAAAACATTCAGTACTTC,CASSRPEAKNIQYF
16,.,once,TRBJ2-3,TRBV5-1,TGCGCCAGCAGCAAAGAGTTCGGGAGCCGCACAGATACGCAGTATTTT,CASSKEFGSRTDTQYF
16,TRBD1,.,TRBJ2-5,TRBV7-7,TGTGCTAGCAGCCCCCAAATGACAGGGGGCGAGGAGACCCAGTACTTC,CASSPQMTGGEETQYF
11,.,.,TRBJ2-5,TRBV5-1,TGCGCCAGCTCGGACTTAGAGACCCAGTACTTC,CASSDLETQYF
18,TRBD1,.,TRBJ1-1,TRBV18,TGTGCCAGCTCACCACCGACAGGGGGCGTTCGTGGCTTCACTGAAGCTTTCTTT,CASSPPTGGVRGFTEAFF
14,TRBD1,.,TRBJ2-5,TRBV24-1,TGTGCCACCCAGGCAAGGGGGCAAGGAGAGACCCAGTACTTC,CATQARGQGETQYF
15,TRBD1,.,TRBJ1-3,TRBV4-2,TGTGCCAGCAGCCTAGGGGACAGATTGGTAAACACCATATATTTT,CASSLGDRLVNTIYF
13,.,.,TRBJ1-4,TRBV5-4,TGTGCCAGCAGCCCCCAGGAGGGTGAAAAACTGTTTTTT,CASSPQEGEKLFF
14,TRBD1,.,TRBJ1-2,TRBV6-5,TGTGCCAGCAGTTTTTGGGACAGGAACTATGGCTACACCTTC,CASSFWDRNYGYTF
15,.,.,TRBJ2-1,TRBV7-2,TGTGCCAGCAGCTTATTCTCGGGGGACTACAATGAGCAGTTCTTC,CASSLFSGDYNEQFF
14,.,.,TRBJ1-1,TRBV5-1,TGCGCCAGCGCCCAGGGTAGGATGAACACTGAAGCTTTCTTT,CASAQGRMNTEAFF
17,TRBD2,.,TRBJ2-3,TRBV7-2,TGTGCCAGCAGCCCCAGTAGGCGGGGGGGTAGAACAGATACGCAGTATTTT,CASSPSRRGGRTDTQYF
16,TRBD2,.,TRBJ2-3,TRBV5-5,TGTGCCAGCAGCTTGGCTAGCGGGAGGAACGCAGATACGCAGTATTTT,CASSLASGRNADTQYF
15,TRBD1,.,TRBJ1-5,TRBV5-1,TGCGCCAGCAGCTTCACGGGACAGCTCAATCAGCCCCAGCATTTT,CASSFTGQLNQPQHF
15,TRBD1,few,TRBJ2-7,TRBV7-8,TGTGCCAGCAGCGCCCGACAGGGGGCCTGGTACGAGCAGTACTTC,CASSARQGAWYEQYF
15,.,once,TRBJ1-1,TRBV21-1,TGTGCCAGCAGGAGGTTAGGCGGTTGGAACACTGAAGCTTTCTTT,CASRRLGGWNTEAFF
15,TRBD2,few,TRBJ2-1,TRBV10-3,TGTGCCATCAGTCAACAGGGACTAGCGGACAATGAGCAGTTCTTC,CAISQQGLADNEQFF
14,.,.,TRBJ1-3,TRBV28,TGTGCCAGCAGTTCTCGGGTCTCTGGAAACACCATATATTTT,CASSSRVSGNTIYF
13,TRBD1,.,TRBJ1-1,TRBV14,TGTGCCAGCAGCGGGAGACAGGGAACTGAAGCTTTCTTT,CASSGRQGTEAFF
14,TRBD1,.,TRBJ2-5,TRBV6-1,TGTGCCAGCAGTGAAGTAGCAGGGGGCCAGACCCAGTACTTC,CASSEVAGGQTQYF
15,.,.,TRBJ2-3,TRBV30,TGTGCCCAACTCCCGACTGACTTCTACACAGATACGCAGTATTTT,CAQLPTDFYTDTQYF
19,TRBD2,.,TRBJ2-3,TRBV7-2,TGTGCCAGCAGCCAGCCCTGGCTAGCGGGGGGGCCAAGCACAGATACGCAGTATTTT,CASSQPWLAGGPSTDTQYF
13,.,few,TRBJ2-7,TRBV12-3/TRBV12-4,TGTGCCAGCAGTCTAAATCGGGACTACGAGCAGTACTTC,CASSLNRDYEQYF
14,.,.,TRBJ2-7,TRBV23-1,TGCGCCAGCAGTCAATCCCCCAGGTGCTACGAGCAGTACTTC,CASSQSPRCYEQYF
16,TRBD2,.,TRBJ2-3,TRBV7-3,TGTGCCAGCAGCTCCGGGGGTAGCGGGAGCACAGATACGCAGTATTTT,CASSSGGSGSTDTQYF
13,.,.,TRBJ2-6,TRBV18,TGTGCCAGCTCACGGACAGGGGCCAACGTCCTGACTTTC,CASSRTGANVLTF
15,TRBD2,few,TRBJ2-3,TRBV5-4,TGTGCCAGCAGCCTGACTAGCGGGAGCACAGATACGCAGTATTTT,CASSLTSGSTDTQYF
15,.,.,TRBJ1-2,TRBV28,TGTGCCAGCAGCTATCACCAGGCGAACTTCTATGGCTACACCTTC,CASSYHQANFYGYTF
11,.,.,TRBJ1-2,TRBV20-1,TGCAGTGCTAGAGATGACTGGTACTACACCTTC,CSARDDWYYTF
12,.,.,TRBJ2-3,TRBV19,TGTGCCAGTAGTTTTGGGGGCGATACGCAGTATTTT,CASSFGGDTQYF
13,TRBD2,.,TRBJ2-3,TRBV7-3,TGTGCCAGCAGCCTAGCGGGGGCAGATACGCAGTATTTT,CASSLAGADTQYF
15,.,.,TRBJ2-5,TRBV3-1/TRBV3-2,TGTGCCAGCAGCCAAGAATGGGTGGGGGGAGAGACCCAGTACTTC,CASSQEWVGGETQYF
13,.,.,TRBJ1-1,TRBV29-1,TGCAGCGCCCTACGATATGTGAACACTGAAGCTTTCTTT,CSALRYVNTEAFF
15,TRBD1,.,TRBJ1-1,TRBV10-3,TGTGCCATCAGTGACACAGGGGGCGAGTACACTGAAGCTTTCTTT,CAISDTGGEYTEAFF
14,.,.,TRBJ2-7,TRBV5-1,TGCGCCAGCAGCACGGGGGGCAGGGGTAACGAGCAGTACTTC,CASSTGGRGNEQYF
13,.,.,TRBJ1-3,TRBV20-1,TGCAGTGCTAGTCGTAGCTCTGGAAACACCATATATTTT,CSASRSSGNTIYF